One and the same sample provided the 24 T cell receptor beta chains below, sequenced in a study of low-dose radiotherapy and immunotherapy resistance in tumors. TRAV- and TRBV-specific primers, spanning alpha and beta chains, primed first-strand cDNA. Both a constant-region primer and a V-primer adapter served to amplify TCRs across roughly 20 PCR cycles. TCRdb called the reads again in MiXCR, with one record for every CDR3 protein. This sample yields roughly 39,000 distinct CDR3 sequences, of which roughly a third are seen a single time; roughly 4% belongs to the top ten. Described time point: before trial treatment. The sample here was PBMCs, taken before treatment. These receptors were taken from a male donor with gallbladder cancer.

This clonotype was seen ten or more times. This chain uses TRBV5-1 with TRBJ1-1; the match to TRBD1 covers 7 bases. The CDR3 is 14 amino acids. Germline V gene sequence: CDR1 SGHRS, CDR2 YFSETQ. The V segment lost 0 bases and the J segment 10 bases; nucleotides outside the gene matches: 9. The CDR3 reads CASSLGQGEGGAFF. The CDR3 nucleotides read TGCGCCAGCAGCTTGGGTCAGGGGGAAGGTGGAGCTTTCTTT. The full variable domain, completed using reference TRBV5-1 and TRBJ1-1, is KAGVTQTPRYLIKTRGQQVTLSCSPISGHRSVSWYQQTPGQGLQFLFEYFSETQRNKGNFPGRFSGRQFSNSRSEMNVSTLELGDSALYLCASSLGQGEGGAFFGQGTRLTVV.

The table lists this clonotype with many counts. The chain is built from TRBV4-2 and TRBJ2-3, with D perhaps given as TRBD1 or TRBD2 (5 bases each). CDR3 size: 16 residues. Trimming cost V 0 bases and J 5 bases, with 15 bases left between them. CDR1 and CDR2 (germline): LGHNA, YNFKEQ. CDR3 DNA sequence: TGTGCCAGCAGCCAAGAGTGGGGCCAGGGAGTAGATACGCAGTATTTT. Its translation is CASSQEWGQGVDTQYF.

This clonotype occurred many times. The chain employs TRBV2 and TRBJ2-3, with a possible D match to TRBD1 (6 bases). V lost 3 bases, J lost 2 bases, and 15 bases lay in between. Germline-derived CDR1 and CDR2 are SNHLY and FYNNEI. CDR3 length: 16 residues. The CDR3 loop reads CASSDSRGTNTDTQYF. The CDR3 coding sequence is TGTGCCAGCAGTGACAGTAGGGGGACAAACACAGATACGCAGTATTTT.

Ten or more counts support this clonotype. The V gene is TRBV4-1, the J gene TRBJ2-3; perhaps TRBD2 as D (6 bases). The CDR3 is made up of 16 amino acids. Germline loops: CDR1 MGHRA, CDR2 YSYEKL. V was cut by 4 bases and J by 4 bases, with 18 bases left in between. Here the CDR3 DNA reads TGCGCCAGCAGCCCCACGGGTGGAGGGACGGCAGATACGCAGTATTTT. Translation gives CASSPTGGGTADTQYF.

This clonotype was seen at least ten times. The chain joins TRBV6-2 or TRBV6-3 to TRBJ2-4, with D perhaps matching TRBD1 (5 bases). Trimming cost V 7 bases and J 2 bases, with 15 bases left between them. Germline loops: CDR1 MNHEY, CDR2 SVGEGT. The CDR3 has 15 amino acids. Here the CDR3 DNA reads TGTGCCAGCACGAAACTTCAGGGATCCAAAAACATTCAGTACTTC. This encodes CASTKLQGSKNIQYF.

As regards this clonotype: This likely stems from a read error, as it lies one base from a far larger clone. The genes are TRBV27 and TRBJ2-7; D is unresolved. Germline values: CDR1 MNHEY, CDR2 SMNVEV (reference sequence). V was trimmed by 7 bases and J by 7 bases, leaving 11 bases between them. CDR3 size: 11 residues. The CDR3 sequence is CASTDWYEQYF. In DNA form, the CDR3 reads TGTGCCAGCACCGATTGGTATGAGCAGTACTTC.

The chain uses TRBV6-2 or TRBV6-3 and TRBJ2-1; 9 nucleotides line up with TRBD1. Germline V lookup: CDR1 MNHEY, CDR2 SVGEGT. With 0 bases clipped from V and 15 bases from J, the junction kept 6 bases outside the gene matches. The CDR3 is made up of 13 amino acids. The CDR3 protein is CASSYSSGQGLFF. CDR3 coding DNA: TGTGCCAGCAGTTACTCGTCCGGACAGGGGCTGTTCTTC.

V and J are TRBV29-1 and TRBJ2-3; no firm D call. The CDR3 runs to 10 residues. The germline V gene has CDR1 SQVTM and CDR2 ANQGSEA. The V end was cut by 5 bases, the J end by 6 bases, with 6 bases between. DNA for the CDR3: TGCAGCGTTCGAGGTGATACGCAGTATTTT. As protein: CSVRGDTQYF.

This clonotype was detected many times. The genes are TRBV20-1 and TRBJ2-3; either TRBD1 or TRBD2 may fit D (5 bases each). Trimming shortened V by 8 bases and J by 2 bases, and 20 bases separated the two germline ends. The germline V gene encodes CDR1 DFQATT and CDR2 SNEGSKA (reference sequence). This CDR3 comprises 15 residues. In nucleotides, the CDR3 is TGCAGTTCCAGGGCGGCAGCGGACAACACAGATACGCAGTATTTT. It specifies CSSRAAADNTDTQYF.

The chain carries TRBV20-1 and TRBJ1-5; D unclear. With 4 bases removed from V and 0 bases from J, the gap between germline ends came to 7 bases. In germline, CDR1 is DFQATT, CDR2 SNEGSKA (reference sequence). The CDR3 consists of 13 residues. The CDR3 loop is CSATTYSNQPQHF. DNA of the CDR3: TGCAGTGCTACTACATATAGCAATCAGCCCCAGCATTTT.

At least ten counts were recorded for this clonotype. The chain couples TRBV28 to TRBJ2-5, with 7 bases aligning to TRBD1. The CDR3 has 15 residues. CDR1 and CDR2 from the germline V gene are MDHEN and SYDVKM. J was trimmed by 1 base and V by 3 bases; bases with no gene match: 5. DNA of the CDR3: TGTGCCAGCAGTTTTCCGGGACAGCCCCAAGAGACCCAGTACTTC. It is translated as CASSFPGQPQETQYF.

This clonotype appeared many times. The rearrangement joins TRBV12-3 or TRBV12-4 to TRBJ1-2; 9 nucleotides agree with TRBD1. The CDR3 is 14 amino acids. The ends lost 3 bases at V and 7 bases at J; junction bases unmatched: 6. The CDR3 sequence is CASSLGTGNVGYTF. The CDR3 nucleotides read TGTGCCAGCAGTTTGGGGACAGGGAACGTTGGCTACACCTTC.

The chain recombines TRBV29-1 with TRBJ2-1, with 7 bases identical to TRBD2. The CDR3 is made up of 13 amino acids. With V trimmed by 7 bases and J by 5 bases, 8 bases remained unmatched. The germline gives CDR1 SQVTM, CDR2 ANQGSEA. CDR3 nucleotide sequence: TGCAGCGCCACTCCTAGCGGACACAATGAGCAGTTCTTC. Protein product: CSATPSGHNEQFF.

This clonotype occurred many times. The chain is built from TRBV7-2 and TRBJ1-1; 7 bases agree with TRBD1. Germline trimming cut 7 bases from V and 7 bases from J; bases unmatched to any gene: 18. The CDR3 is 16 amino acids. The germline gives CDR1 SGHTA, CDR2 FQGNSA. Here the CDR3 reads CASTRGGSGGLVEAFF. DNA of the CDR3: TGTGCCAGCACAAGAGGTGGTTCAGGGGGTCTGGTTGAAGCTTTCTTT.

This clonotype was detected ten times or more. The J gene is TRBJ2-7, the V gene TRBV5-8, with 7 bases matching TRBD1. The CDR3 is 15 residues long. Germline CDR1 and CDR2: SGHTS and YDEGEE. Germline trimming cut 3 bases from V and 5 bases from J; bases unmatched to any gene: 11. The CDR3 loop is CASSSTLTGRNEQYF. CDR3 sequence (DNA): TGTGCCAGCAGCTCCACTTTGACAGGGCGGAACGAGCAGTACTTC.

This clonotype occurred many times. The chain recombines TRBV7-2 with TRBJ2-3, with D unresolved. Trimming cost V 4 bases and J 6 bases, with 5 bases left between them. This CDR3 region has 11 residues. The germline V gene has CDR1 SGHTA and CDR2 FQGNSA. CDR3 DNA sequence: TGTGCCAGCAGCTGGAAGGATACGCAGTATTTT. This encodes CASSWKDTQYF.

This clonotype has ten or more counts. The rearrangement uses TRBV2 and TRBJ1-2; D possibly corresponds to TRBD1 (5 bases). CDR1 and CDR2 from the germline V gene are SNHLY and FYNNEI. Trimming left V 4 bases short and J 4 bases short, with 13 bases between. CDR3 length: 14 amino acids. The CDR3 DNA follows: TGTGCCAGCAGTGTTGGGGGTAGAGGCTATGGCTACACCTTC. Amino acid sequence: CASSVGGRGYGYTF.

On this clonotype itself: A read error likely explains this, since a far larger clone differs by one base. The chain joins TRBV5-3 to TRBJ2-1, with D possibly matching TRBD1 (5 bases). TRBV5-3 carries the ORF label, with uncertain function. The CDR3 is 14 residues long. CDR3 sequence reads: CASSPRTQYNEQSF. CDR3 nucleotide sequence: TGTGCCAGCAGCCCCCGGACACAATACAATGAGCAGTCCTTC.

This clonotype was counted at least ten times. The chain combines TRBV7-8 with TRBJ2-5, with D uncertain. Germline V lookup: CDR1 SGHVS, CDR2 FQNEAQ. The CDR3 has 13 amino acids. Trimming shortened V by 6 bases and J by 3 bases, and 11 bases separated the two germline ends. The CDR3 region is CASSGLFEETQYF. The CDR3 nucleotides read TGTGCCAGCAGTGGCTTGTTTGAAGAGACCCAGTACTTC.

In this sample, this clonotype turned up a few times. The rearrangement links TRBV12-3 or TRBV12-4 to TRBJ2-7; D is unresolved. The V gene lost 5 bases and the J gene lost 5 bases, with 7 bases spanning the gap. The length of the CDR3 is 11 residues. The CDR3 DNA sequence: TGTGCCAGCAGTAAATACGACGAGCAGTACTTC. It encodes CASSKYDEQYF.

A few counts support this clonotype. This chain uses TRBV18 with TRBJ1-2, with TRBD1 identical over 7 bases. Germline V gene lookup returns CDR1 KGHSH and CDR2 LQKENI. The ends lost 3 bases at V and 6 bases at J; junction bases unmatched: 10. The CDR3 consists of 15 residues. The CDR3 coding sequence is TGTGCCAGCTCACCGCTCGGACAGGAGCAAGATGGCTACACCTTC. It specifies CASSPLGQEQDGYTF.

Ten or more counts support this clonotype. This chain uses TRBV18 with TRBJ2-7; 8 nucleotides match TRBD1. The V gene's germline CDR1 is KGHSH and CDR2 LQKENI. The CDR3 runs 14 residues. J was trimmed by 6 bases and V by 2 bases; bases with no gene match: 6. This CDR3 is CASSPRQGAGEQYF. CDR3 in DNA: TGTGCCAGCTCACCAAGGCAGGGGGCTGGCGAGCAGTACTTC.

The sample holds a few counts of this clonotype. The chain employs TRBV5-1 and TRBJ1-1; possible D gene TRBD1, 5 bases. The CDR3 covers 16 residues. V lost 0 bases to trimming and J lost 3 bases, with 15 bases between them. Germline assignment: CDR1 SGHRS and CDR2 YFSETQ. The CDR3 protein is CASSLEGVIAYTEAFF. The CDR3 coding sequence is TGCGCCAGCAGCTTGGAAGGGGTAATCGCTTACACTGAAGCTTTCTTT.

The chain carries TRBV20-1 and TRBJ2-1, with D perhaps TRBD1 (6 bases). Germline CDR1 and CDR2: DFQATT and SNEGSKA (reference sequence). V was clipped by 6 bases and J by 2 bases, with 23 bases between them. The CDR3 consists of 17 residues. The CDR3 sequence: CSAPYRPGRGAYNEQFF. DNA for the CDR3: TGCAGTGCCCCCTACCGGCCCGGCAGGGGAGCCTACAATGAGCAGTTCTTC.